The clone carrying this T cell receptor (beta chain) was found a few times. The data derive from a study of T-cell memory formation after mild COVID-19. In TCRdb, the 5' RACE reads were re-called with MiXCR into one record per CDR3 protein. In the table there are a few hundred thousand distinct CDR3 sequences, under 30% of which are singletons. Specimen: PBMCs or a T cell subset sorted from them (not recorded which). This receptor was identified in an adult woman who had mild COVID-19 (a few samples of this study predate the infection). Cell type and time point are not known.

This CDR3 reads CSARDPRGRIRGYTF. CDR3 DNA: TGCAGTGCTAGAGATCCTCGGGGGCGCATTAGGGGCTACACCTTC. The chain carries TRBV20-1 and TRBJ1-2; possible D gene TRBD1, 6 bases. This CDR3 has 15 residues. With 0 bases removed from V and 8 bases from J, the gap between germline ends came to 19 bases. Germline V lookup: CDR1 DFQATT, CDR2 SNEGSKA (reference sequence).